The 29 T cell receptor beta chains in this list originate from one sample, sequenced in a study of OX40 agonist ivuxolimab in advanced cancers. Profiling relied on immunoSEQ multiplex PCR, and the TCRdb table lists in-frame clones only, not all of them. The table records 95,000 to 100,000 clones, roughly four fifths of them present only once. The sequences come from CD4+ or CD8+ T cells sorted from blood, collected in a trial of the OX40 agonist ivuxolimab. These receptors came from an adult with an advanced solid tumor such as melanoma, head and neck, liver or kidney cancer.

This clone was detected once. The genes are TRBV18 and TRBJ2-7; D is ambiguous. Germline CDR1 KGHSH, CDR2 LQKENI. The ends were cut back, 6 bases at V and 7 bases at J, with 10 bases in the middle. The CDR3 totals 11 residues. The CDR3 sequence: CASSTRSEQYF. Here the CDR3 DNA reads TGTGCCAGCTCCACGAGGAGTGAGCAGTACTTC. Combining the CDR3 with reference TRBV18 and TRBJ2-7 gives the whole variable domain NAGVMQNPRHLVRRRGQEARLRCSPMKGHSHVYWYRQLPEEGLKFMVYLQKENIIDESGMPKERFSAEFPKEGPSILRIQQVVRGDSAAYFCASSTRSEQYFGPGTRLTVT.

This sequence joins TRBV7-2 and TRBJ1-2; the match to TRBD1 covers 7 bases. This CDR3 has 14 amino acids. The V gene end was trimmed by 4 bases and the J gene end by 4 bases; junction bases not matched to a gene: 6. Germline V CDR1 and CDR2: SGHTA, FQGNSA. The CDR3 loop reads CASSSTGSGYGYTF. DNA for the CDR3: TGTGCCAGCAGCTCGACAGGGAGCGGCTATGGCTACACCTTC.

V and J are TRBV2 and TRBJ2-3, with D tentatively TRBD1 (5 bases). CDR1 SNHLY and CDR2 FYNNEI come from the germline V gene. The CDR3 has 16 residues. The V end was cut by 5 bases, the J end by 2 bases, with 17 bases between. This CDR3 reads CASSPRRTLNTDTQYF. The CDR3 DNA is TGTGCCAGCAGTCCACGCAGGACACTGAACACAGATACGCAGTATTTT.

The gene calls are TRBV7-8 and TRBJ2-1; maybe TRBD1 (5 bases). The CDR3 has 19 residues. Looked up from germline, CDR1 is SGHVS and CDR2 is FQNEAQ. V dropped 2 bases and J dropped 0 bases, with 20 bases sitting between them. The CDR3 nucleotides are TGTGCCAGCAGCTTAAGGCCCCAGGGTTCCCTGAGCTCCTACAATGAGCAGTTCTTC. This translates into CASSLRPQGSLSSYNEQFF.

The J gene is TRBJ2-1, the V gene TRBV30; D possibly matches TRBD1 or TRBD2 (5 bases each). Trimming stripped 4 bases from V and 6 bases from J, with 13 bases between. Germline V gene lookup returns CDR1 GTSNPN and CDR2 SVGIG (reference sequence). CDR3 length: 13 amino acids. The CDR3 DNA follows: TGTGCCTGGACGGTCATGAGGGGCAATGAGCAGTTCTTC. This encodes CAWTVMRGNEQFF.

The chain couples TRBV23-1 to TRBJ1-1; D is possibly TRBD1 (6 bases). TRBV23-1 is an ORF, with its function uncertain. This CDR3 is 15 amino acids long. The V end was cut by 3 bases, the J end by 3 bases, with 14 bases between. DNA of the CDR3: TGCGCCAGCAGTCAGGAGGGGGGGTTGGACACTGAAGCTTTCTTT. Translated: CASSQEGGLDTEAFF.

The V call is TRBV6-5, the J call TRBJ1-5, with D maybe TRBD1 (5 bases). There are 13 residues in the CDR3. Germline CDR1 MNHEY, CDR2 SVGAGI. The germline V and J ends were trimmed by 7 bases and 6 bases, with 13 bases remaining between them. The CDR3 here is CASTGRSGQPQHF. The CDR3 bases are TGTGCCAGCACAGGGAGATCCGGTCAGCCCCAGCATTTT.

The chain uses TRBV7-8 and TRBJ2-2; D gene uncertain. Germline V CDR1 and CDR2: SGHVS, FQNEAQ. Trimming left V 5 bases short and J 3 bases short, with 16 bases between. There are 16 residues in the CDR3. Here the CDR3 DNA reads TGTGCCAGCAGCCCTGTTGGCAGTTGGGACACCGGGGAGCTGTTTTTT. Translating it yields CASSPVGSWDTGELFF.

The chain has TRBV27 and TRBJ2-7; 12 nucleotides match TRBD2. Germline lookup yields CDR1 MNHEY and CDR2 SMNVEV (reference sequence). Losses at the gene ends were 5 bases for V and 2 bases for J; bases not matched to a gene: 7. The CDR3 spans 16 residues. The CDR3 sequence is CASSPWTSGAAYEQYF. The CDR3 DNA follows: TGTGCCAGCAGTCCCTGGACTAGCGGGGCAGCCTACGAGCAGTACTTC.

The chain employs TRBV6-5 and TRBJ1-2, with 8 bases that match TRBD1. V shed 6 bases and J 7 bases; nucleotides not matched to a gene: 7. CDR1 MNHEY and CDR2 SVGAGI come from the germline V gene. This CDR3 is built from 13 residues. The CDR3 DNA reads as TGTGCCAGCAGGGACAGGGAAGGGAGTGGCTACACCTTC. This translates into CASRDREGSGYTF.

The chain recombines TRBV11-1 with TRBJ1-1, with D maybe TRBD1 (5 bases). Deletions cut 5 bases from V and 4 bases from J, with 14 bases between. Germline CDR1 reads SGHAT; CDR2 reads FQDESV (reference sequence). The CDR3 spans 14 residues. The CDR3, as DNA: TGTGCCAGCAGCCCAGGGTTGGGCTCCACTGAAGCTTTCTTT. Protein: CASSPGLGSTEAFF.

The chain combines TRBV5-1 with TRBJ2-3; possible D gene TRBD2, 5 bases. CDR1 and CDR2 from the germline V gene are SGHRS and YFSETQ. Deletions cut 0 bases from V and 4 bases from J, with 9 bases between. The CDR3 runs 14 residues. CDR3 amino acids: CASSLGTPPDTQYF. The CDR3 DNA follows: TGCGCCAGCAGCTTGGGGACTCCTCCAGATACGCAGTATTTT.

This chain joins TRBV6-5 and TRBJ2-7; 7 bases agree with TRBD1. This CDR3 is built from 13 residues. Germline assignment: CDR1 MNHEY and CDR2 SVGAGI. V lost 8 bases to trimming and J lost 3 bases; unmatched junction nucleotides: 7. This CDR3 reads CASYGDRYYEQYF. Written as DNA, the CDR3 is TGTGCCAGCTACGGGGACAGATACTACGAGCAGTACTTC.

With regard to this clone: One junction end disagrees with the germline gene, perhaps due to a read error. The genes are TRBV2 and TRBJ1-2; D call uncertain. Germline V CDR1 and CDR2: SNHLY, FYNNEI. The CDR3 has 12 amino acids. The CDR3 here is CASRLSASGHTF. CDR3 in DNA: TGTGCCAGCAGATTATCGGCGAGTGGCCACACCTTC.

This chain uses TRBV11-2 with TRBJ1-2; D uncertain. This CDR3 spans 11 amino acids. Trimming shortened V by 4 bases and J by 7 bases, and 7 bases separated the two germline ends. The germline V gene has CDR1 SGHAT and CDR2 FQNNGV. Here the CDR3 DNA reads TGTGCCAGCAGCTCTCGGGTTGGCTACACCTTC. It translates to CASSSRVGYTF.

The V and J genes are TRBV19 and TRBJ2-3; possible D gene TRBD1, 5 bases. Trimming stripped 4 bases from V and 6 bases from J, with 14 bases between. CDR3 size: 14 residues. Germline assignment: CDR1 LNHDA and CDR2 SQIVND (reference sequence). The CDR3 nucleotides are TGTGCCAGTAGTAAGGGGCCCACCATGGATACGCAGTATTTT. It is translated as CASSKGPTMDTQYF. Based on the CDR3 plus reference TRBV19 and TRBJ2-3, the full variable domain is DGGITQSPKYLFRKEGQNVTLSCEQNLNHDAMYWYRQDPGQGLRLIYYSQIVNDFQKGDIAEGYSVSREKKESFPLTVTSAQKNPTAFYLCASSKGPTMDTQYFGPGTRLTVL.

J is TRBJ2-6 and V is TRBV19, with D uncertain. This CDR3 comprises 15 residues. CDR1 LNHDA and CDR2 SQIVND come from the germline V gene (reference sequence). Trimming removed 4 bases from V and 0 bases from J, with 7 bases in between. The CDR3 DNA reads TGTGCCAGTAGTACCCCCAACTCTGGGGCCAACGTCCTGACTTTC. Its translation: CASSTPNSGANVLTF.

This chain links TRBV6-6 with TRBJ1-5; the D gene is possibly TRBD1 (6 bases). Looked up from germline, CDR1 is MNHNY and CDR2 is SVGAGI (reference sequence). The CDR3 loop spans 13 amino acids. Deletions cut 5 bases from V and 8 bases from J, with 13 bases between. CDR3 sequence reads: CASSNRVLEPQHF. CDR3 sequence (DNA): TGTGCCAGCAGTAACAGGGTATTAGAGCCCCAGCATTTT.

The V and J genes are TRBV9 and TRBJ1-1; no clear D. Trimming cost V 0 bases and J 4 bases, with 13 bases left between them. CDR3 length equals 15 residues. From germline, CDR1 is SGDLS and CDR2 YYNGEE. The CDR3 sequence is CASSVEAGGRTEAFF. The DNA for the CDR3 is TGTGCCAGCAGCGTAGAGGCAGGAGGGCGCACTGAAGCTTTCTTT.

The rearrangement links TRBV18 to TRBJ1-6; unclear D gene. The germline V gene encodes CDR1 KGHSH and CDR2 LQKENI. The CDR3 length is 15 residues. Trimming shortened V by 3 bases and J by 14 bases, and 20 bases separated the two germline ends. Here the CDR3 reads CASSPPITGIGALHF. The DNA for the CDR3 is TGTGCCAGCTCACCGCCTATAACTGGTATTGGGGCCCTCCACTTT.

The gene calls are TRBV28 and TRBJ2-7, with D possibly TRBD1 on 5 matching bases. V lost 7 bases to trimming and J lost 0 bases, with 13 bases between them. Germline lookup yields CDR1 MDHEN and CDR2 SYDVKM. CDR3 length: 14 residues. This CDR3 reads CASTLDISSYEQYF. The DNA for the CDR3 is TGTGCCAGCACCCTGGACATTAGCTCCTACGAGCAGTACTTC.

Points on this clone: Because the CDR3's place on the DNA is in doubt, the DNA is left out and the CDR3 is given as listed by TCRdb. The V gene is TRBV5-1, the J gene TRBJ2-7; TRBD2, the D gene given by the table, was not confirmed from the DNA. The CDR3 totals 16 residues, both ends included. Germline V gives CDR1 SGHRS, CDR2 YFSETQ. CDR3 region: CASSLSWAGGILAEYF.

This clone was seen a few times. This sequence joins TRBV7-9 and TRBJ2-5; tentative D call: TRBD2 (7 bases). CDR1 is SEHNR and CDR2 is FQNEAQ in the germline V gene (reference sequence). V lost 5 bases, J lost 0 bases, and 19 bases lay in between. The CDR3 extends over 17 amino acids. In DNA, the CDR3 is TGTGCCAGCAGCAGGGGAGGGGGGGACTTGTACCAAGAGACCCAGTACTTC. Translating gives CASSRGGGDLYQETQYF. Drawing the rest from reference TRBV7-9 and TRBJ2-5, the complete variable domain is DTGVSQNPRHKITKRGQNVTFRCDPISEHNRLYWYRQTLGQGPEFLTYFQNEAQLEKSRLLSDRFSAERPKGSFSTLEIQRTEQGDSAMYLCASSRGGGDLYQETQYFGPGTRLLVL.

This chain connects TRBV6-4 to TRBJ2-3; D is unclear. V was trimmed by 5 bases and J by 3 bases, leaving 9 bases between them. The germline V gene has CDR1 MRHNA and CDR2 SNTAGT. The length of the CDR3 is 13 residues. DNA of the CDR3: TGTGCCAGCAGTTCCAGGCAAACAGATACGCAGTATTTT. Its protein is CASSSRQTDTQYF.

This chain uses TRBV15 with TRBJ1-4; no definite D call. Trimming pared 5 bases from V and 3 bases from J, leaving 16 bases between. Germline CDR1 reads LNHNV; CDR2 reads YYDKDF (reference sequence). This CDR3 has 16 amino acids. The CDR3 DNA follows: TGTGCCACCAGCGGACCATCCCCGCACGCTAATGAAAAACTGTTTTTT. Its protein is CATSGPSPHANEKLFF.

This clone showed up just once. DNA of the CDR3: TGTGCCAGCAGCTTACATAGCGGGGAGAACCAAGAGACCCAGTACTTC. Residues: CASSLHSGENQETQYF. The rearrangement joins TRBV7-2 to TRBJ2-5; 8 nucleotides match TRBD2. There are 16 residues in the CDR3. Looked up from germline, CDR1 is SGHTA and CDR2 is FQGNSA. V lost 2 bases and J lost 0; bases outside the gene matches: 5.

The J gene is TRBJ1-2, the V gene TRBV5-5, with D possibly being TRBD1 (6 bases). With 5 bases removed from V and 4 bases from J, the gap between germline ends came to 12 bases. The CDR3 has 13 amino acids. Germline V lookup: CDR1 SGHKS, CDR2 YYEKEE (reference sequence). CDR3 DNA sequence: TGTGCCAGCAGGGCAGACAGGCTCTATGGCTACACCTTC. Residues: CASRADRLYGYTF.

The V gene is TRBV19, the J gene TRBJ2-7; 12 bases are shared with TRBD2. There are 17 residues in the CDR3. Germline V gives CDR1 LNHDA, CDR2 SQIVND (reference sequence). J was trimmed by 3 bases and V by 6 bases; bases with no gene match: 12. As DNA, the CDR3 is TGTGCCAGTAGAAAGGGAGGACTAGCGGGGACCCGCTACGAGCAGTACTTC. Translating gives CASRKGGLAGTRYEQYF.

The chain links TRBV27 to TRBJ1-2; tentatively, D is TRBD1 (6 bases). In germline, CDR1 is MNHEY, CDR2 SMNVEV (reference sequence). With 6 bases removed from V and 3 bases from J, the gap between germline ends came to 17 bases. The CDR3 contains 15 residues. CDR3 in amino acids: CASRRLQGTYYGYTF. CDR3 DNA sequence: TGTGCCAGCAGAAGACTCCAGGGGACGTACTATGGCTACACCTTC.